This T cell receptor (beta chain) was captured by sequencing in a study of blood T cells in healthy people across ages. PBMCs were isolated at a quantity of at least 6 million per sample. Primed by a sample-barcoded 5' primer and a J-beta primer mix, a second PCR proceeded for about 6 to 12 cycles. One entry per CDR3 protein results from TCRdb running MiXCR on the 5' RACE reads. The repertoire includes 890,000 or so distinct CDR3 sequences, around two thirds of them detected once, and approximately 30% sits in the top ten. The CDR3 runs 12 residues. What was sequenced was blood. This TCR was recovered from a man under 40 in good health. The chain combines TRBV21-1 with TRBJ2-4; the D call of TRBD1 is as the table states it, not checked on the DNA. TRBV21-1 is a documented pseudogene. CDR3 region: CASSKGGDREYF. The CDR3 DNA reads TGTGCCAGCAGCAAAGGAGGGGACAGGGAGTACTTC.